This T cell receptor (beta chain) stems from a study of immune evolution from preneoplasia to lung adenocarcinoma. Regarding this clone: At one boundary the junction diverges from the germline segment, which might be a read error.

Here immunoSEQ multiplex PCR was the method, and the copy in TCRdb shows in-frame clones only, minus some. Of tens of thousands of clones listed, about 76% are singletons. Germline V gives CDR1 MDHEN, CDR2 SYDVKM. There are 11 residues in the CDR3. The sequencing sample was made of FFPE invasive lung adenocarcinoma tissue. This rearrangement joins TRBV28 to TRBJ1-2; D unresolved. This receptor was identified in a person between 60 and 70 years old with invasive lung adenocarcinoma. Some clones in this sample may be carry-over from other donors' samples. This CDR3 reads CASSLQYGWAF. CDR3 bases: TGTGCCAGCAGCCTCCAGTATGGCTGGGCCTTC.